The following is a TCR beta chain sequence with its context. Its antigen is unknown. Clones were read by immunoSEQ multiplex PCR, and TCRdb kept only the in-frame ones, dropping some. The sample comprises some 94,000 clones, 90% to 95% of which are singletons, and 9.5% to 15% rests with the top ten. This record belongs to a study of T cell responses to AZD1222 COVID-19 vaccine. About the research overall: Second doses were pooled across both intervals (about 4 or about 12 weeks).

CDR3 length equals 16 residues. Germline V lookup: CDR1 WNHNN, CDR2 SYGVQD (reference sequence). V was clipped by 3 bases and J by 3 bases, with 18 bases between them. Study results and caveats: The donor cohort was predominantly white British with a female majority, and clonal diversity may have been underestimated. Targeting of unmutated variant regions was reportedly seen in nearly half of spike-specific TCRs.

The clonotype was recovered from an adult in good health. Sample: peripheral blood, taken on day 0 of AZD1222 vaccination. The rearrangement joins TRBV10-1 to TRBJ2-7, with D perhaps given as TRBD1 or TRBD2 (6 bases each). CDR3 nucleotide sequence: TGCGCCAGCAGTGAAGCGACAGGACTACACAACTACGAGCAGTACTTC. Translation gives CASSEATGLHNYEQYF.